Listed below are T cell receptor beta chains from one sample, sequenced in a study of blood T cell repertoires in COVID-19. The method was immunoSEQ multiplex PCR; TCRdb's version includes in-frame clones alone and lacks a portion of them. The sample records fewer than 200,000 clones, about 86% being singletons. Material: PBMCs or T cells enriched from blood (not recorded which). The receptors were sampled from a woman between 45 and 60 years old in a cohort exposed to, infected with or recovered from COVID-19 (not recorded which). Both conserved end residues are part of each CDR3. D genes are given only for firm matches. Size values are once, few and many counts, or a class for expanded clones, and some rows have none.

clone size: NA
J gene: TRBJ2-1
V gene: TRBV10-3
D gene: NA
CDR3 protein: CAISDGGPLEQFF
CDR3 DNA: TGTGCCATCAGTGACGGGGGACCCCTTGAGCAGTTCTTC

clone size: NA
J gene: TRBJ2-7
V gene: TRBV7-2
D gene: NA
CDR3 protein: CASSLGGGYEQYF
CDR3 DNA: TGTGCCAGCAGCTTAGGGGGAGGCTACGAGCAGTACTTC

clone size: NA
J gene: TRBJ2-3
V gene: TRBV11-2
D gene: TRBD2
CDR3 protein: CASSLIGGGAADTQYF
CDR3 DNA: TGTGCCAGCAGCTTAATAGGCGGGGGGGCGGCAGATACGCAGTATTTT

clone size: once
J gene: TRBJ2-3
V gene: TRBV5-1
D gene: TRBD2
CDR3 protein: CASSILLAGVGDTQYF
CDR3 DNA: TGCGCCAGCAGCATCCTCCTAGCGGGAGTGGGCGATACGCAGTATTTT

clone size: NA
J gene: TRBJ1-2
V gene: TRBV7-2
D gene: NA
CDR3 protein: CASRPGLSDGYTF
CDR3 DNA: TGTGCCAGCAGACCGGGACTAAGTGATGGCTACACCTTC

clone size: NA
J gene: TRBJ2-1
V gene: TRBV24-1
D gene: TRBD2
CDR3 protein: CATSDPGTSGSSYNEQFF
CDR3 DNA: TGTGCCACCAGTGATCCCGGGACTAGCGGGAGCTCCTACAATGAGCAGTTCTTC

clone size: once
J gene: TRBJ1-5
V gene: TRBV6-2/TRBV6-3
D gene: TRBD1
CDR3 protein: CASSRQGFTNQPQHF
CDR3 DNA: TGTGCCAGCAGTAGACAGGGGTTTACCAATCAGCCCCAGCATTTT

clone size: NA
J gene: TRBJ1-5
V gene: TRBV27
D gene: NA
CDR3 protein: CASSLSRVQQPQHF
CDR3 DNA: TGTGCCAGCAGTTTATCGAGGGTGCAGCAGCCCCAGCATTTT

clone size: NA
J gene: TRBJ1-1
V gene: TRBV3-1/TRBV3-2
D gene: NA
CDR3 protein: CASSQQGNTEAFF
CDR3 DNA: TGTGCCAGCAGCCAACAGGGGAACACTGAAGCTTTCTTT

clone size: NA
J gene: TRBJ1-3
V gene: TRBV9
D gene: NA
CDR3 protein: CASSTSGGAQNTIYF
CDR3 DNA: TGTGCCAGCAGCACCAGTGGGGGGGCCCAAAACACCATATATTTT

clone size: NA
J gene: TRBJ1-2
V gene: TRBV19
D gene: TRBD1
CDR3 protein: CASSSKTGGSGYGYTF
CDR3 DNA: TGTGCCAGTAGTTCCAAGACAGGGGGCAGCGGCTATGGCTACACCTTC

clone size: NA
J gene: TRBJ2-7
V gene: TRBV27
D gene: TRBD1
CDR3 protein: CASSYQGASYEQYF
CDR3 DNA: TGTGCCAGCAGTTACCAGGGGGCATCTTACGAGCAGTACTTC

clone size: NA
J gene: TRBJ1-2
V gene: TRBV28
D gene: TRBD1
CDR3 protein: CASKVQGADGYTF
CDR3 DNA: TGTGCCAGCAAGGTCCAGGGGGCGGATGGCTACACCTTC

clone size: NA
J gene: TRBJ1-1
V gene: TRBV27
D gene: NA
CDR3 protein: CASQNTENTEAFF
CDR3 DNA: TGTGCCAGCCAGAATACAGAGAACACTGAAGCTTTCTTT

clone size: NA
J gene: TRBJ2-2
V gene: TRBV7-9
D gene: NA
CDR3 protein: CASSLDRANTGELFF
CDR3 DNA: TGTGCCAGCAGCTTAGATAGAGCGAACACCGGGGAGCTGTTTTTT

clone size: once
J gene: TRBJ2-2
V gene: TRBV5-8
D gene: TRBD2
CDR3 protein: CASSLAGTGELFF
CDR3 DNA: TGTGCCAGCAGCTTAGCGGGAACGGGGGAGCTGTTTTTT

clone size: NA
J gene: TRBJ1-5
V gene: TRBV11-3
D gene: NA
CDR3 protein: CASSLEIGQGLGFSNQPQHF
CDR3 DNA: TGTGCCAGCAGCTTAGAAATCGGGCAGGGCCTAGGCTTTAGCAATCAGCCCCAGCATTTT

clone size: NA
J gene: TRBJ1-1
V gene: TRBV5-6
D gene: NA
CDR3 protein: CASSLLEVLGEDTEAFF
CDR3 DNA: TGTGCCAGCAGCCTGCTTGAGGTTCTAGGGGAGGACACTGAAGCTTTCTTT

clone size: NA
J gene: TRBJ1-2
V gene: TRBV28
D gene: NA
CDR3 protein: CASSLPGKGYTF
CDR3 DNA: TGTGCCAGCAGTTTGCCGGGGAAGGGCTACACCTTC

clone size: NA
J gene: TRBJ2-2
V gene: TRBV7-6
D gene: TRBD2
CDR3 protein: CASSLEAGGGTGELFF
CDR3 DNA: TGTGCCAGCAGCTTAGAAGCGGGAGGGGGCACCGGGGAGCTGTTTTTT

clone size: NA
J gene: TRBJ2-2
V gene: TRBV4-2
D gene: NA
CDR3 protein: CASSQEGGRDGELFF
CDR3 DNA: TGTGCCAGCAGCCAAGAAGGGGGAAGGGACGGGGAGCTGTTTTTT

clone size: NA
J gene: TRBJ2-2
V gene: TRBV6-5
D gene: NA
CDR3 protein: CATGGRPNTGELFF
CDR3 DNA: TGTGCCACCGGGGGTAGGCCGAACACCGGGGAGCTGTTTTTT

clone size: NA
J gene: TRBJ1-1
V gene: TRBV5-6
D gene: NA
CDR3 protein: CASSFTGEAEAFF
CDR3 DNA: TGTGCCAGCAGCTTCACTGGAGAGGCTGAAGCTTTCTTT

clone size: NA
J gene: TRBJ2-5
V gene: TRBV28
D gene: NA
CDR3 protein: CAIGSEGWTQYF
CDR3 DNA: TGTGCCATTGGGTCGGAGGGCTGGACCCAGTACTTC

clone size: few
J gene: TRBJ1-2
V gene: TRBV6-5
D gene: NA
CDR3 protein: CASEGFGYTF
CDR3 DNA: TGTGCCAGCGAGGGTTTTGGCTACACCTTC

clone size: NA
J gene: TRBJ1-4
V gene: TRBV28
D gene: NA
CDR3 protein: CASSLDGTTNEKLFF
CDR3 DNA: TGTGCCAGCAGTTTAGACGGGACAACTAATGAAAAACTGTTTTTT

clone size: NA
J gene: TRBJ2-5
V gene: TRBV11-2
D gene: NA
CDR3 protein: CASSRSGSGGTQYF
CDR3 DNA: TGTGCCAGCAGCAGAAGTGGCTCCGGGGGGACCCAGTACTTC

clone size: NA
J gene: TRBJ1-1
V gene: TRBV7-9
D gene: NA
CDR3 protein: CASSLAGQAEAFF
CDR3 DNA: TGTGCCAGCAGCTTAGCTGGGCAGGCGGAAGCTTTCTTT